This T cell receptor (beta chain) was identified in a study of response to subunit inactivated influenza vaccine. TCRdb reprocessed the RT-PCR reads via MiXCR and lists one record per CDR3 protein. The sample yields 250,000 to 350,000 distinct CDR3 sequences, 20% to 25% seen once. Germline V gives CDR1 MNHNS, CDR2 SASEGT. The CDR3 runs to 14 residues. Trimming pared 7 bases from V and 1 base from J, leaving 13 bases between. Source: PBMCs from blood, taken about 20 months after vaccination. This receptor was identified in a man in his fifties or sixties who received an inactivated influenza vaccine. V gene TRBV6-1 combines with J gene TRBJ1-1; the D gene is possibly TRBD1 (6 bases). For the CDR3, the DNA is TGTGCCAGCACCCAGGGGCTAGGGAACACTGAAGCTTTCTTT. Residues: CASTQGLGNTEAFF.